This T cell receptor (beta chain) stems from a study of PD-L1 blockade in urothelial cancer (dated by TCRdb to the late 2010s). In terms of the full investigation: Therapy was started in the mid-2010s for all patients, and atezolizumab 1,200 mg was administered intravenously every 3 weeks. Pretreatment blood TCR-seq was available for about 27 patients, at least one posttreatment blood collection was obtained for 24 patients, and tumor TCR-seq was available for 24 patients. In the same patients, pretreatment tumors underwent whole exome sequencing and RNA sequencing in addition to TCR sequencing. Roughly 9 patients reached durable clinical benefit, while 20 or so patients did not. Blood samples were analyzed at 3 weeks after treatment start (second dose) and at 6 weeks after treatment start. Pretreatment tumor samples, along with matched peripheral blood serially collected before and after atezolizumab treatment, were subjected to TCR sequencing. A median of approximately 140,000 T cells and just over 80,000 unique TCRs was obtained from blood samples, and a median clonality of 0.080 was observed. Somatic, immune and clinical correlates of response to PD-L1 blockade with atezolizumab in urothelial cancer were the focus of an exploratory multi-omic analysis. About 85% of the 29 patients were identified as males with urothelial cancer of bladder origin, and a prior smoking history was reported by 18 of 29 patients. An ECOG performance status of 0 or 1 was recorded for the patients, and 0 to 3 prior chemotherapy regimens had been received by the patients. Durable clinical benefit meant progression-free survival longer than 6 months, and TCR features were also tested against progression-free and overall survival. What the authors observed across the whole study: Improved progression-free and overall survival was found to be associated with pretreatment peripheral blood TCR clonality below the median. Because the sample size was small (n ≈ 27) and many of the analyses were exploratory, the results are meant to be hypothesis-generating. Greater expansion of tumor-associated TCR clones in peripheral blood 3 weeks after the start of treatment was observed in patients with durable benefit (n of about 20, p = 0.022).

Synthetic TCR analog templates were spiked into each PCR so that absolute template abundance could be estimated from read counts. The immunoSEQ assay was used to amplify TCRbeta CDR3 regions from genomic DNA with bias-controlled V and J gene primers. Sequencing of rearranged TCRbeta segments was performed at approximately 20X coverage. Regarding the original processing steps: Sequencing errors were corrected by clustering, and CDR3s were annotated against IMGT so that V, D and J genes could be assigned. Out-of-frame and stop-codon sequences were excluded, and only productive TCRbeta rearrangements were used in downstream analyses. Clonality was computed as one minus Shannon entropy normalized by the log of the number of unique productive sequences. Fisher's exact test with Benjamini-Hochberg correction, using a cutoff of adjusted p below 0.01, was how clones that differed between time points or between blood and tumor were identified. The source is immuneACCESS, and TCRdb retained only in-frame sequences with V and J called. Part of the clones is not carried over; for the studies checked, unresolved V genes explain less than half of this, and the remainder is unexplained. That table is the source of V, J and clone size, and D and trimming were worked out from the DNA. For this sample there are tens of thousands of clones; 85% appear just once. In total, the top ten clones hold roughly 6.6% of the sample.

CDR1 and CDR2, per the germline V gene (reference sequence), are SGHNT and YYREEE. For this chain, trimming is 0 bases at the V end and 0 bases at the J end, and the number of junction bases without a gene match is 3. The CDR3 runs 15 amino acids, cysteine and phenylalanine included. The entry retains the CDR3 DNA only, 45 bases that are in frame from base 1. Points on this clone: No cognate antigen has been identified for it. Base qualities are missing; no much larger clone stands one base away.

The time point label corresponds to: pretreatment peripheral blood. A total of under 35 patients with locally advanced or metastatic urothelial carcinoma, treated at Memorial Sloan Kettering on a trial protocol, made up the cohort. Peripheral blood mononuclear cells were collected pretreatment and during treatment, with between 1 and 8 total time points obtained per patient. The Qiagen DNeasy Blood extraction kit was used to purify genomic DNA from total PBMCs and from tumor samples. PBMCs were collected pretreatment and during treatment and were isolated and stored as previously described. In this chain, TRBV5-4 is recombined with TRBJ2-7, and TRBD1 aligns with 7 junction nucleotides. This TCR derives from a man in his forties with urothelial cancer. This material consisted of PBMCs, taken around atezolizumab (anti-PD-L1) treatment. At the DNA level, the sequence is TGTGCCAGCAGCTTGGACAGGGACAGCTCCTACGAGCAGTACTTC. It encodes CASSLDRDSSYEQYF.